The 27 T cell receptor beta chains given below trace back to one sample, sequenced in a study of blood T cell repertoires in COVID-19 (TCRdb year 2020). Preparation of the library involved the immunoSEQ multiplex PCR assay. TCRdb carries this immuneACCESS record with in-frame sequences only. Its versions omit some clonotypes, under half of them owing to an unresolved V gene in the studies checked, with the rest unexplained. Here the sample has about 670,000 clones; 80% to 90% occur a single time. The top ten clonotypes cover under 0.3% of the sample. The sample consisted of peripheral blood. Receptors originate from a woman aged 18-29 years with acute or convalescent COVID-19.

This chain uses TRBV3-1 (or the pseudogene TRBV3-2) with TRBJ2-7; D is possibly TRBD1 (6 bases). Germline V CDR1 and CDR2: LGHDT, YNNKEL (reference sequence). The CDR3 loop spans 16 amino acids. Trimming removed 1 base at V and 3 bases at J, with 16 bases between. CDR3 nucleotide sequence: TGTGCCAGCAGCCAAGGGTTACAGGGACGTTTCTACGAGCAGTACTTC. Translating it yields CASSQGLQGRFYEQYF.

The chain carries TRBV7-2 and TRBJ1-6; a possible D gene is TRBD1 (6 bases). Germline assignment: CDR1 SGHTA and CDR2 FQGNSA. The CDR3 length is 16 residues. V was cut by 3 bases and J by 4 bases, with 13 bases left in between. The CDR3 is CASSLVSDSYNSPLHF. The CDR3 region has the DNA TGTGCCAGCAGCTTGGTATCGGACAGTTATAATTCACCCCTCCACTTT.

Written as DNA, the CDR3 is TGTGCCAGCAGTTGGCCAGCGGGGGGCCGGGCTAGCACAGATACGCAGTATTTT. Residues: CASSWPAGGRASTDTQYF. The chain combines TRBV2 with TRBJ2-3, with 9 bases fitting TRBD2. Germline values: CDR1 SNHLY, CDR2 FYNNEI. Losses at the gene ends were 5 bases for V and 0 bases for J; bases not matched to a gene: 12. The CDR3 sequence is 18 residues long.

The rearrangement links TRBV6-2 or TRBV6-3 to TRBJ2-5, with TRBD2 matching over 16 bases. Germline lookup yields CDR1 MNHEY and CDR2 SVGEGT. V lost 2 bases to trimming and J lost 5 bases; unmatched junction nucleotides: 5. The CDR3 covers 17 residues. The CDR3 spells CASSYDGTSGGAETQYF. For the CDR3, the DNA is TGTGCCAGCAGTTACGACGGGACTAGCGGGGGGGCTGAGACCCAGTACTTC.

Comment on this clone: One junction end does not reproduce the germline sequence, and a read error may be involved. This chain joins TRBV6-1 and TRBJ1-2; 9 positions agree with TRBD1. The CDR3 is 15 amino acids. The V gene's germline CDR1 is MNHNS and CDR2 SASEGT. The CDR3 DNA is TGTGCCAGCAGCGAAGGGACGACAGGGGGGCGAGGCTACACCTTC. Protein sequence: CASSEGTTGGRGYTF.

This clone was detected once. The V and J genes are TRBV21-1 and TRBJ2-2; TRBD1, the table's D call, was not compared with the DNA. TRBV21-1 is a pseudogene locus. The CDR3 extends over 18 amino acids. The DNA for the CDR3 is TGTGCCAGCCCCATGGGACAGGGGAGGTTCCCGAACACCGGGGAGCTGTTTTTT. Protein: CASPMGQGRFPNTGELFF.

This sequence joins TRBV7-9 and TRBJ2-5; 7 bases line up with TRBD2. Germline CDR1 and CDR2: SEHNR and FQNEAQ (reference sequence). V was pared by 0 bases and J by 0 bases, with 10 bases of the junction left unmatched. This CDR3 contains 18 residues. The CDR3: CASSLAGGAGPYQETQYF. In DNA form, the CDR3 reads TGTGCCAGCAGCTTAGCGGGGGGAGCGGGGCCGTACCAAGAGACCCAGTACTTC.

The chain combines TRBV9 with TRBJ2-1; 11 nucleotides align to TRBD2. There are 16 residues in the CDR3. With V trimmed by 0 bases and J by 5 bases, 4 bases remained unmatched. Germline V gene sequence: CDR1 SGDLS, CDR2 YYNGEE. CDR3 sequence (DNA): TGTGCCAGCAGCGTAGCGCTACTAGCGGGGGACAATGAGCAGTTCTTC. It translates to CASSVALLAGDNEQFF.

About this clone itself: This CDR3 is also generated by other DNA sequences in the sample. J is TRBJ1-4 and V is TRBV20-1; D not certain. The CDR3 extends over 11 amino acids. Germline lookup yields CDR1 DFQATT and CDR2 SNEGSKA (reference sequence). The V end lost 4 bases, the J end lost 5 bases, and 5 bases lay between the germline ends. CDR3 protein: CSATGNEKLFF. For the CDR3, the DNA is TGCAGTGCTACGGGGAATGAAAAACTGTTTTTT.

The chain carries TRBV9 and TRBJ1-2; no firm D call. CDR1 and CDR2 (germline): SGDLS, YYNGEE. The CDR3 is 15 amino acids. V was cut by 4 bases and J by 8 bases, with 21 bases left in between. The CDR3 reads CASSHSTDPRRGYTF. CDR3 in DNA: TGTGCCAGCAGCCATTCGACCGACCCTCGGAGGGGCTACACCTTC.

The CDR3, as DNA: TGTGCCAGCAGTTTAACCAGGTCCGCCTACGAGCAGTACTTC. Its translation is CASSLTRSAYEQYF. This chain connects TRBV6-5 to TRBJ2-7; D not certain. There are 14 residues in the CDR3. Trimming stripped 4 bases from V and 2 bases from J, with 12 bases between. The germline V gene has CDR1 MNHEY and CDR2 SVGAGI.

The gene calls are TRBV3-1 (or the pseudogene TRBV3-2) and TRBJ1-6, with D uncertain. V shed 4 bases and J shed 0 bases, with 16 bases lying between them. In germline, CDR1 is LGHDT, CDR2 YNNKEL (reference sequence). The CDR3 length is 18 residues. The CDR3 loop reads CASSPGIPRSSYNSPLHF. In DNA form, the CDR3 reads TGTGCCAGCAGCCCAGGCATCCCCCGAAGCTCCTATAATTCACCCCTCCACTTT.

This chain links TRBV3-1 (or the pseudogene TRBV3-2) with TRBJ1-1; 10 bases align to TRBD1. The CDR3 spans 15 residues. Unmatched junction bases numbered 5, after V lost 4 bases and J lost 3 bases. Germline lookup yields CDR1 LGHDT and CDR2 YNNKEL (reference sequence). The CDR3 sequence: CASSPWTGGDTEAFF. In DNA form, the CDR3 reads TGTGCCAGCAGCCCCTGGACAGGGGGGGACACTGAAGCTTTCTTT.

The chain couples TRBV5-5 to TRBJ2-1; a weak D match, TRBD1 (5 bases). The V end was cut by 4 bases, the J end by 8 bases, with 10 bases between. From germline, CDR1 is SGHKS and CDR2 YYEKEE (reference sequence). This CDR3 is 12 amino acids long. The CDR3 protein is CASSIQGYEQFF. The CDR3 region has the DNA TGTGCCAGCAGCATCCAGGGTTATGAGCAGTTCTTC.

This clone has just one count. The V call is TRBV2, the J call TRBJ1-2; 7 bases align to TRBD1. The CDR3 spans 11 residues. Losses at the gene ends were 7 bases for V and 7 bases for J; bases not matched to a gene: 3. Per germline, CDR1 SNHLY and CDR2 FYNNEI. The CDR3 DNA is TGTGCCAGCAAAAGACAGGGTGGCTACACCTTC. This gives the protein CASKRQGGYTF.

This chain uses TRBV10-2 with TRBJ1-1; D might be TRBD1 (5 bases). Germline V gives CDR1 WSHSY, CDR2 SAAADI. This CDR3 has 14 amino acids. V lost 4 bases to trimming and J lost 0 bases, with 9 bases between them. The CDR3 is CASSVGGMNTEAFF. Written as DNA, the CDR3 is TGCGCCAGCAGTGTGGGGGGGATGAACACTGAAGCTTTCTTT.

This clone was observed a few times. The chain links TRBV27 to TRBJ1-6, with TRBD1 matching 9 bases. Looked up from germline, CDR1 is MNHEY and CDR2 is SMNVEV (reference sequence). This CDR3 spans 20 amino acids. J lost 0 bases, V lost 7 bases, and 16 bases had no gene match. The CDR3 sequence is CASISVGTGNPSSYNSPLHF. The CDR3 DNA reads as TGTGCCAGCATCTCCGTGGGGACAGGGAACCCCAGCTCCTATAATTCACCCCTCCACTTT.

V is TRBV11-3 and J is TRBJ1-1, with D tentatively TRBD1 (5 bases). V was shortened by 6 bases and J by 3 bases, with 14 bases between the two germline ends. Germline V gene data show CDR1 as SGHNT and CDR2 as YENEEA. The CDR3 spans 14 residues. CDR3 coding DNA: TGTGCCAGCAGTTCGGACACTGGAGACACTGAAGCTTTCTTT. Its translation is CASSSDTGDTEAFF.

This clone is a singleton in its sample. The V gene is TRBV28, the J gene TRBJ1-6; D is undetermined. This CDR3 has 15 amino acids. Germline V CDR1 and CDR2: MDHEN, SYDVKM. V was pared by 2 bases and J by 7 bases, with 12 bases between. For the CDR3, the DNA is TGTGCCAGCAGTTTAGTTGGCAGTTCAAATTCACCCCTCCACTTT. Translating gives CASSLVGSSNSPLHF.

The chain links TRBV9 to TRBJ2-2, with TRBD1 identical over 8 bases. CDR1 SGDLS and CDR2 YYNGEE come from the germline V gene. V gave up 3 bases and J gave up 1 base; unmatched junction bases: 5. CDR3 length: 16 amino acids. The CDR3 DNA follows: TGTGCCAGCAGCGCACCGACAGGGGAGAACACCGGGGAGCTGTTTTTT. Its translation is CASSAPTGENTGELFF.

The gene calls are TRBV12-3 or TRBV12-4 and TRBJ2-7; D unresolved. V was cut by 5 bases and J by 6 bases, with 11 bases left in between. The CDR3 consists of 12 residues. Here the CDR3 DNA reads TGTGCCAGCAGTCCCCTTCTCGGCGAGCAGTACTTC. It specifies CASSPLLGEQYF.

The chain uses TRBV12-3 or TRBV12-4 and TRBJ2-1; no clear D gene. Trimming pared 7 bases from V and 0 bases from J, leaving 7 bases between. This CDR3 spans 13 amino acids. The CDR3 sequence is CASTRSSYNEQFF. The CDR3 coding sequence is TGTGCCAGCACTCGTAGCTCCTACAATGAGCAGTTCTTC.

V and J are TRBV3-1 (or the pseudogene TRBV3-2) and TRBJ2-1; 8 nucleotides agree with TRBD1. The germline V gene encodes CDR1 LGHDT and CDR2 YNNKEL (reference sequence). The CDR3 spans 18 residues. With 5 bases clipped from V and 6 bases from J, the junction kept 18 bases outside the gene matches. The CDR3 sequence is CASSLTRQGFPPGNEQFF. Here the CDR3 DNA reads TGTGCCAGCAGCTTGACGAGACAGGGGTTCCCCCCGGGCAATGAGCAGTTCTTC.

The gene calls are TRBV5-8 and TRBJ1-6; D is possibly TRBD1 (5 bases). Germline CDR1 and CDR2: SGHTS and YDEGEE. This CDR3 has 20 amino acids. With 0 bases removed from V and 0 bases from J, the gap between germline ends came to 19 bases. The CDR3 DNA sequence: TGTGCCAGCAGCTTGGCCGGGGGAGCGAGACTGAACTCCTATAATTCACCCCTCCACTTT. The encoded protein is CASSLAGGARLNSYNSPLHF.

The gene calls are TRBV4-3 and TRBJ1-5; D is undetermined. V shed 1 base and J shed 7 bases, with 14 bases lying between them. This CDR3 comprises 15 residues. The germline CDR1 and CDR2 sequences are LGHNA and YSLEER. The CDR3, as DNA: TGCGCCAGCAGCCAAGGGGCGGGTTGGGGACAGCCCCAGCATTTT. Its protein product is CASSQGAGWGQPQHF.

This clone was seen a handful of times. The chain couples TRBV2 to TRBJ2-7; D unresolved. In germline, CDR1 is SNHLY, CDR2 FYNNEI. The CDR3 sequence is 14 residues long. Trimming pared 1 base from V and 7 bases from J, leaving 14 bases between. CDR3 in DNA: TGTGCCAGCAGTGAAGAACTGGTAGCTGGAGAGCAGTACTTC. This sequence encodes CASSEELVAGEQYF.

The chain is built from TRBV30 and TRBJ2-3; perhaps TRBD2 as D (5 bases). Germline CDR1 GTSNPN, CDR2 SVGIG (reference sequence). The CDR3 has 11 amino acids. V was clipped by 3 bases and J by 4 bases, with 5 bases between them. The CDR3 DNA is TGTGCCTGGAGGCGGGCAGATACGCAGTATTTT. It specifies CAWRRADTQYF.